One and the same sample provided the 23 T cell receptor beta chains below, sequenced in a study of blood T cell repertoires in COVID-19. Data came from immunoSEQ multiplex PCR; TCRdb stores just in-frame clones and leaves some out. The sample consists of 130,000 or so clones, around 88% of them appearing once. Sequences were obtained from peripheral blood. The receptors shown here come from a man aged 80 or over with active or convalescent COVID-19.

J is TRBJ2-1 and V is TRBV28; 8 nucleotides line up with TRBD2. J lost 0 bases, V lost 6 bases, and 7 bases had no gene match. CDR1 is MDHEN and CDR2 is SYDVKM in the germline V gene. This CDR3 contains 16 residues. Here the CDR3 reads CASRSKRGSSYNEQFF. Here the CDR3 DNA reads TGTGCCAGCAGATCCAAGCGGGGGAGCTCCTACAATGAGCAGTTCTTC.

The CDR3 DNA reads as TGTGCCATCAGTGAGTCACAGGGGACAGATACGCAGTATTTT. Its protein product is CAISESQGTDTQYF. The chain links TRBV10-3 to TRBJ2-3; TRBD1 matches at 7 bases. V dropped 0 bases and J dropped 3; count of bases not matched to a gene: 0. The CDR3 consists of 14 residues. Per the germline V gene, CDR1 is ENHRY and CDR2 is SYGVKD.

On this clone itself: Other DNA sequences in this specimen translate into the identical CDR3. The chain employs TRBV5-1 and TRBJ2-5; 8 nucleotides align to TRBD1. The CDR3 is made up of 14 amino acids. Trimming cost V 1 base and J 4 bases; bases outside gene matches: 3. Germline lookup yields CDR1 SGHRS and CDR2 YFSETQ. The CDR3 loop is CASSLSGGGETQYF. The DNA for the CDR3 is TGCGCCAGCAGCTTGTCAGGGGGCGGAGAGACCCAGTACTTC.

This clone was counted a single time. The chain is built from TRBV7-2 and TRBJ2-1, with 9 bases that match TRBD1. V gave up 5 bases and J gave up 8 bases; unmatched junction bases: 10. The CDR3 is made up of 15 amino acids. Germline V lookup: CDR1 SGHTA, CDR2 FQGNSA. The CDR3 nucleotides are TGTGCCAGCAGCGAAGCCGGGACAGGGTACCATGAGCAGTTCTTC. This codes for CASSEAGTGYHEQFF. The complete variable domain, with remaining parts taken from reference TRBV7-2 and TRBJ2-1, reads GAGVSQSPSNKVTEKGKDVELRCDPISGHTALYWYRQSLGQGLEFLIYFQGNSAPDKSGLPSDRFSAERTGGSVSTLTIQRTQQEDSAVYLCASSEAGTGYHEQFFGPGTRLTVL.

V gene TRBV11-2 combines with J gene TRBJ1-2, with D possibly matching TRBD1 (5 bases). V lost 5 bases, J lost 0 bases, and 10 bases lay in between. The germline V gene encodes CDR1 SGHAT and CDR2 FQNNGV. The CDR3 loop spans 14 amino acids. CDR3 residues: CASSLQEANYGYTF. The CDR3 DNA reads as TGTGCCAGCAGCCTACAGGAAGCTAACTATGGCTACACCTTC.

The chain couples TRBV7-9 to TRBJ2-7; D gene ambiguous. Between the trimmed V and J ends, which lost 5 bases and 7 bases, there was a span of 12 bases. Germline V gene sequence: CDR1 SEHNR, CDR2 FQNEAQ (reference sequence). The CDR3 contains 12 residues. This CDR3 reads CASSPVTEEQYF. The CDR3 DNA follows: TGTGCCAGCAGCCCCGTAACGGAGGAGCAGTACTTC.

This CDR3 is CASSESLYQETQYF. The CDR3, as DNA: TGTGCCAGCAGTGAATCACTGTACCAAGAGACCCAGTACTTC. V gene TRBV6-1 combines with J gene TRBJ2-5; D is unresolved. Germline CDR1 MNHNS, CDR2 SASEGT. CDR3 length: 14 amino acids. V was shortened by 2 bases and J by 0 bases, with 7 bases between the two germline ends.

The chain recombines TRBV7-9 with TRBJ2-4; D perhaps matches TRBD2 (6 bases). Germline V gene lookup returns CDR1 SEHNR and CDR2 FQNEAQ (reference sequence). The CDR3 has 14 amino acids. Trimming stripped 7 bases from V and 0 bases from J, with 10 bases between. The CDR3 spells CASTSEGAKNIQYF. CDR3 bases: TGTGCCAGCACTTCGGAGGGAGCCAAAAACATTCAGTACTTC.

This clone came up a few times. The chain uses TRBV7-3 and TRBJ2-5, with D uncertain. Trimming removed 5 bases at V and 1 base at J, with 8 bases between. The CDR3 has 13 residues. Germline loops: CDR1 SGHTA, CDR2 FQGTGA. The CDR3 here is CASSRLPQETQYF. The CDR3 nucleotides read TGTGCCAGCAGCCGACTCCCCCAAGAGACCCAGTACTTC.

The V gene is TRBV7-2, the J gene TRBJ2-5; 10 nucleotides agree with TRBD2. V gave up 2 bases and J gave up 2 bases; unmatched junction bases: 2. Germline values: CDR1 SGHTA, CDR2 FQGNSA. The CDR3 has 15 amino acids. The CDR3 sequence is CASSLSLAGQETQYF. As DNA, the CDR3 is TGTGCCAGCAGCTTATCACTAGCGGGGCAAGAGACCCAGTACTTC.

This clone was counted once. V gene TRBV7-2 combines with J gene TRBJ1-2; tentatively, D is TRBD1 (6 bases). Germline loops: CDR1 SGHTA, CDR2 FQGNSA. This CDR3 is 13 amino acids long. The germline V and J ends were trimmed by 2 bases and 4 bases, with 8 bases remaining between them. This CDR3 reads CASSLQGTYGYTF. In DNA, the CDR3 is TGTGCCAGCAGCTTACAGGGGACCTATGGCTACACCTTC.

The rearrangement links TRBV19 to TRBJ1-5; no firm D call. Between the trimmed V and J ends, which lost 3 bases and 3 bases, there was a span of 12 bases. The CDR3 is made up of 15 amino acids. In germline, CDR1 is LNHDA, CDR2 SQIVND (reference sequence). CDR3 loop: CASSISFLPNQPQHF. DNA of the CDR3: TGTGCCAGTAGTATTTCGTTTCTCCCCAATCAGCCCCAGCATTTT.

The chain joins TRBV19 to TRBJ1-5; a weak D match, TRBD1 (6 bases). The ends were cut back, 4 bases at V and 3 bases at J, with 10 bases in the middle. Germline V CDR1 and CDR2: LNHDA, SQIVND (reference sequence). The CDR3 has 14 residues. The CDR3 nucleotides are TGTGCCAGTAGTAAGGGACATGACAATCAGCCCCAGCATTTT. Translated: CASSKGHDNQPQHF.

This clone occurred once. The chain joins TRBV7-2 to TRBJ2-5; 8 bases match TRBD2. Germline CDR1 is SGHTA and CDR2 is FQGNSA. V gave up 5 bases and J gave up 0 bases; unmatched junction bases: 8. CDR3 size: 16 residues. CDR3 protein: CASSPPGGSYQETQYF. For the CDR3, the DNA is TGTGCCAGCAGCCCCCCGGGGGGGTCGTACCAAGAGACCCAGTACTTC.

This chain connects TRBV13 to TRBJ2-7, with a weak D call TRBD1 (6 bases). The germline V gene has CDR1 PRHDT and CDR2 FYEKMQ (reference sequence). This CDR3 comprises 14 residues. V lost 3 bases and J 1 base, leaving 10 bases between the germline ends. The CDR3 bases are TGTGCCAGCAGCTTCGGACAGCTTTCCTACGAGCAGTACTTC. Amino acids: CASSFGQLSYEQYF.

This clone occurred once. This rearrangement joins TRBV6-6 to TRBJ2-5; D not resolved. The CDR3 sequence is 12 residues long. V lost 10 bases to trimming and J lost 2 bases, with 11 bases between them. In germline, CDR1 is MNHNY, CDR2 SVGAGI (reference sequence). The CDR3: CATSPGQETQYF. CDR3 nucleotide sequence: TGTGCCACCAGCCCGGGTCAAGAGACCCAGTACTTC.

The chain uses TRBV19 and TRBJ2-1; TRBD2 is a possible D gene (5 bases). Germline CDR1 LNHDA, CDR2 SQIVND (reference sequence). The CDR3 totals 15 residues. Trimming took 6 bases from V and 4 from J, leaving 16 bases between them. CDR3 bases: TGTGCCAGTAGCCGAGGGATTCCCGGATACAATGAGCAGTTCTTC. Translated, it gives CASSRGIPGYNEQFF.

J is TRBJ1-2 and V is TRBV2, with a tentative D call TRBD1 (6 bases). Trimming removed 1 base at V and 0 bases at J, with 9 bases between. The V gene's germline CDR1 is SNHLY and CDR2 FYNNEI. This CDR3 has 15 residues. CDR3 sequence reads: CASSEVQGANYGYTF. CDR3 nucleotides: TGTGCCAGCAGTGAAGTACAGGGAGCTAACTATGGCTACACCTTC.

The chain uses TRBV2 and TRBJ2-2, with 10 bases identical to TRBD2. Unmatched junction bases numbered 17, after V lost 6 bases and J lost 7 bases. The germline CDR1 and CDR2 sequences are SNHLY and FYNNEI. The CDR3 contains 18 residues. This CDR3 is CASRGLFSGGAEDGELFF. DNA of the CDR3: TGTGCCAGCAGAGGTCTATTCAGCGGGGGGGCCGAGGACGGGGAGCTGTTTTTT.

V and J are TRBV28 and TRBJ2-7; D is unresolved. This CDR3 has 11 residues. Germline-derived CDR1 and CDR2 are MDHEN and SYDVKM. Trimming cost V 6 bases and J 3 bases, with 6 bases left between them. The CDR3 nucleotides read TGTGCCAGCAGCCTCTACTACGAGCAGTACTTC. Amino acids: CASSLYYEQYF.

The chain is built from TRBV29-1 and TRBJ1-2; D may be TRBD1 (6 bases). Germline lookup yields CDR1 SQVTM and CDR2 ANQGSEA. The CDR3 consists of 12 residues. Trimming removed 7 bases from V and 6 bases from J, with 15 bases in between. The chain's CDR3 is CSALTGTHGYTF. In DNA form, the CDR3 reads TGCAGCGCCCTCACAGGGACCCATGGCTACACCTTC. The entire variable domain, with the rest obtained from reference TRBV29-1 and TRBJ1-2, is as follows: SAVISQKPSRDICQRGTSLTIQCQVDSQVTMMFWYRQQPGQSLTLIATANQGSEATYESGFVIDKFPISRPNLTFSTLTVSNMSPEDSSIYLCSALTGTHGYTFGSGTRLTVV.

Here the CDR3 DNA reads TGCAGCGCGGGACAGGGGAAAGATACGCAGTATTTT. It yields the protein CSAGQGKDTQYF. The chain couples TRBV29-1 to TRBJ2-3; TRBD1 agrees at 10 bases. This CDR3 is built from 12 residues. Trimming cost V 7 bases and J 5 bases; bases outside gene matches: 3. Germline loops: CDR1 SQVTM, CDR2 ANQGSEA.

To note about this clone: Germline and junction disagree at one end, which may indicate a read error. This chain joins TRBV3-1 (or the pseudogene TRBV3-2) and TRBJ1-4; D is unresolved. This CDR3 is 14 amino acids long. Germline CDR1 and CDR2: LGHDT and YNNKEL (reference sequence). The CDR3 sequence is CASRQASSNEKLFF. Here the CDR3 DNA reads TGTGCCAGCAGACAAGCTAGTTCCAATGAAAAACTGTTTTTT.